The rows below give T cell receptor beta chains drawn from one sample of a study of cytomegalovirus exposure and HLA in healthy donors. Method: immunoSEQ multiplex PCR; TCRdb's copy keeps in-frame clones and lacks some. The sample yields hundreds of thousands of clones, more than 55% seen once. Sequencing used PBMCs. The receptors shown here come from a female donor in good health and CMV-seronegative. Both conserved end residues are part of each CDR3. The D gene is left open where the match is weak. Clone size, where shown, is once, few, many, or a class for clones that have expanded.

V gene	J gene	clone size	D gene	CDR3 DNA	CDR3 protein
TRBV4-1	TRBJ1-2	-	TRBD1	TGCGCCAGCAGCCTCCAGATTGGACAGGGATACGGCTACACCTTC	CASSLQIGQGYGYTF
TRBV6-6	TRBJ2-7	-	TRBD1	TGTGCCAGCATCCCGGGACAGGGGCTCTACGAGCAGTACTTC	CASIPGQGLYEQYF
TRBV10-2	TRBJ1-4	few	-	TGCGCCAGCAGTGAGACAGGGATGGAAAAACTGTTTTTT	CASSETGMEKLFF
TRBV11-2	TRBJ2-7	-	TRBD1	TGTGCCAGCAGCTTAATTATCGGCGGGACAGGGTCAGCCTACGAGCAGTACTTC	CASSLIIGGTGSAYEQYF
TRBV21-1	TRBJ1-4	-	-	TGTGCCAGCAGCACCATAGGGAAACAGGGGGCTCAAGTATTTAGTTGGGGTGAAAAACTGTTTTTT	CASSTIGKQGAQVFSWGEKLFF
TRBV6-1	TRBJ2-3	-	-	TGTGCCAGCAGCCCTGGCGGATCTAGCACAGATACGCAGTATTTT	CASSPGGSSTDTQYF
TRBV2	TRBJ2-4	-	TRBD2	TGTGCCAGCAGGACTCCGGGGCTAGCGGGAATGAGTGCCAAAAACATTCAGTACTTC	CASRTPGLAGMSAKNIQYF
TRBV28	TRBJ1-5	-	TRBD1	TGTGCCAGCAGTCCAGGGGACAGCTCCCAGCATTTT	CASSPGDSSQHF
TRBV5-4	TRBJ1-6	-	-	TGTGCCAGCAGCTCCTCGACCGGGTGGTCCTATAATTCACCCCTCCACTTT	CASSSSTGWSYNSPLHF
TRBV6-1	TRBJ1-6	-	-	TGTGCCAGCAGTGAAAGCGTCAGTTGGCGGAATTCACCCCTCCACTTT	CASSESVSWRNSPLHF
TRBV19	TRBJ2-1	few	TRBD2	TGTGCCAGTAGTCCCGGACTAGCGGGGGGGAATGAGCAGTTCTTC	CASSPGLAGGNEQFF
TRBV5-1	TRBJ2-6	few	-	TGCGCCAGCAGCGAGGTTCCCGGGGCCAACGTCCTGACTTTC	CASSEVPGANVLTF
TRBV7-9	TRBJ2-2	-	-	TGTTCCAGCAGCTTACGAGGGGGCACCGGGGAGCTGTTTTTT	CSSSLRGGTGELFF
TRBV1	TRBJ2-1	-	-	TGCACCAGCACCCTTGGTAGCGGTTCCTACAATGAGCAGTTCTTC	CTSTLGSGSYNEQFF
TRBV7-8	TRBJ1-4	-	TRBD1	TGTGCCAGCAGCTTAGGACAGGGGGCATTTGTCAGGGAAAAACTGTTTTTT	CASSLGQGAFVREKLFF
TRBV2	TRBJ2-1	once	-	TGTGCCAGCGCGAACGAACCAACTAGAGGTGAGCAGTTCTTC	CASANEPTRGEQFF
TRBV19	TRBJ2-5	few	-	TGTGCCAGTAGGCGGGACCGAAGACTCCAAGAGACCCAGTACTTC	CASRRDRRLQETQYF
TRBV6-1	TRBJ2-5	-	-	TGTGCCAGCGAGCCAGGGGGGCCAGAGACCCAGTACTTC	CASEPGGPETQYF
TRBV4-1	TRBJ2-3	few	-	TGCGCCAGCAGCCAAGATACGGTAGCCGCAGATACGCAGTATTTT	CASSQDTVAADTQYF
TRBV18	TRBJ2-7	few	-	TGTGCCAGCTCAGACAGAGCGGGTTCTACCTACGAGCAGTACTTC	CASSDRAGSTYEQYF
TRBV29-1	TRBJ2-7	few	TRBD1	TGCAGCGTGCGGACCGGGACAGGGGCGACCGAGCAGTACTTC	CSVRTGTGATEQYF
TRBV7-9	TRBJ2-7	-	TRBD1	TGTGCCAGCAGCTTAAGGACAGGGAACGAGCAGTACTTC	CASSLRTGNEQYF
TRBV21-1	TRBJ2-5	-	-	TGTGCCAGCAGCACGGGGTCTTTGGGAAAGAAGGAGACCCGGTACTTC	CASSTGSLGKKETRYF
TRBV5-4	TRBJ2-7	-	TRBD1	TGTGCCAGCAGCCAACGCCCCCGGGACAGGGATGGGGCCTACGAGCAGTACTTC	CASSQRPRDRDGAYEQYF
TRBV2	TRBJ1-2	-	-	TGTGCCAGCAGGGCCGACAGTGGCTACACCTTC	CASRADSGYTF
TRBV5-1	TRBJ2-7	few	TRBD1	TGCGCCAGCAGCCCGGAACAGGGGGCTCGGGAGCAGTACTTC	CASSPEQGAREQYF
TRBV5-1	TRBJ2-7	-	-	TGCGCCAGCAGCTCAACAGGGTCCTCCTACGAGCAGTACTTC	CASSSTGSSYEQYF
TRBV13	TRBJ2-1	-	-	TGTGCCAGCAGCTTAGAGACTAGTGGTCTCGAGCAGTTCTTC	CASSLETSGLEQFF
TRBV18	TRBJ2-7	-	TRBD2	TGTGCCAGCTCACCACCTTCGCTAGCGGGGTACGAGCAGTACTTC	CASSPPSLAGYEQYF
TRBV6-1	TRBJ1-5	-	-	TGTGCCAGCAGTCTTTTTAATCAGCCCCAGCATTTT	CASSLFNQPQHF
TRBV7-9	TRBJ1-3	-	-	TGTGCCAGCACACTCGAGGGGGTTACTGGAAACACCATATATTTT	CASTLEGVTGNTIYF
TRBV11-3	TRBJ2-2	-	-	TGTGCCAGCAGCGTTACCCGGGGGTTCGGGGAGCTGTTTTTT	CASSVTRGFGELFF
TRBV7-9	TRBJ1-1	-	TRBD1	TGTTCCAGCAGCTTAGCTGGGACAGTTGAAGCTTTCTTT	CSSSLAGTVEAFF
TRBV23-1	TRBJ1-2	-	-	TGCGCCAGCAGTCAAAGGAGAGGAGGTAACTATGGCTACACCTTC	CASSQRRGGNYGYTF
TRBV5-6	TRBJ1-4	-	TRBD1	TGTGCCAGCAGCACTGGGACAGGGAAAGGTGAAAAACTGTTTTTT	CASSTGTGKGEKLFF
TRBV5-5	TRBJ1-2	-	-	TGTGCCAGCAGCTTGTACGGGGGGCGATCAATTAACTATGGCTACACCTTC	CASSLYGGRSINYGYTF
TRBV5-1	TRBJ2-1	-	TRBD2	TGCGCCAGCAGCTTGGAAGGACTAGCGCAAAACAATGAGCAGTTCTTC	CASSLEGLAQNNEQFF
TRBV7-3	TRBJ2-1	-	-	TGTGCCAGCAGCTTAACCACAGGGGCGGGAGAGCAGTTCTTC	CASSLTTGAGEQFF